Listed below are T cell receptor beta chains from one sample, sequenced in a study of T cells in Graves' hyperthyroidism and ophthalmopathy. TCRdb ran MiXCR on the multiplex PCR reads and lists one entry per CDR3 protein. In the table there are over 400,000 distinct CDR3 sequences, approximately 22% of which are singletons. Sequenced material: blood. These receptors came from a woman aged 65 to 85 with Graves' ophthalmopathy. Each CDR3 is given without its conserved first and last residue. The order of the fields is J gene, V gene, CDR3 protein.

TRBJ1-1	TRBV20-1	SAREPGMNTEAF
TRBJ2-2	TRBV20-1	SARDLLVGGNTGELF
TRBJ1-2	TRBV5-1	ASSAGQGTYGYT
TRBJ2-1	TRBV25-1	ASTGKTSGSLLF
TRBJ1-1	TRBV9	ASSVGPMNTEAF
TRBJ2-5	TRBV28	ASSLEQGAAGQTQY
TRBJ2-1	TRBV19	ATPWGGIKQF
TRBJ2-1	TRBV18	ASSPGGQGSEQF
TRBJ2-3	TRBV7-9	ASSQEAGALDTQY
TRBJ2-7	TRBV9	ASSVEGTSYDEQY
TRBJ2-7	TRBV11-3	ASTDGAYEQY
TRBJ1-2	TRBV10-3	AIAGTNYGYT
TRBJ1-4	TRBV7-9	ASSRRTGWEKLF
TRBJ2-1	TRBV6-1	ASSLAGGPDNEQF
TRBJ2-7	TRBV7-9	ASSPRLAGGPYEQY
TRBJ2-7	TRBV11-2	ASSSTSGLYEQY
TRBJ2-1	TRBV6-2/TRBV6-3	ASSYADRGDYNEQF
TRBJ1-1	TRBV11-1	ASSFGKGGLNTEAF
TRBJ2-3	TRBV12-5	ASGLEFGGTDTQY
TRBJ2-7	TRBV29-1	SVESLAGDSYEQY
TRBJ2-7	TRBV7-2	ASSPGPTNSYEQY
TRBJ1-2	TRBV12-3/TRBV12-4	ASTLNYGYT
TRBJ2-2	TRBV15	ATSRITGELF
TRBJ2-1	TRBV28	ASSLSSGPSYNEQF
TRBJ1-2	TRBV6-1	ASMDRGNYGYT
TRBJ2-5	TRBV6-1	ASSEGWGPETQY
TRBJ2-7	TRBV20-1	SASGGRLEQY
TRBJ1-4	TRBV7-8	ASSLGAGAQEKLF
TRBJ2-7	TRBV6-1	ASSERQVAYEQY
TRBJ1-5	TRBV19	ASSKFQNQPQH
TRBJ2-1	TRBV7-8	ASSLYSGQYNEQF
TRBJ1-1	TRBV28	ASSPTGTGNTEAF
TRBJ1-6	TRBV2	ASSEGTGNSPLH